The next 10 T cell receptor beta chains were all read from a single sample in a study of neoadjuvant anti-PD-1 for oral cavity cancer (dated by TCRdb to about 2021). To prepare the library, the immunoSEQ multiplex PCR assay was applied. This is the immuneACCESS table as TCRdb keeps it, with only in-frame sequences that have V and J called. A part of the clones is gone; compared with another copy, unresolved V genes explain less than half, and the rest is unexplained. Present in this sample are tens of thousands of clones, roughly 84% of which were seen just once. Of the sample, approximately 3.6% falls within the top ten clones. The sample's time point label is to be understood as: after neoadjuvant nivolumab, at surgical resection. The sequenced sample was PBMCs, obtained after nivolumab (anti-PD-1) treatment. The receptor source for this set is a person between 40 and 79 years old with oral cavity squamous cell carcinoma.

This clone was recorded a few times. As DNA, the CDR3 is TGTGCCAGCAGCTCCGGACAGAAAGAGACCCAGTACTTC. This codes for CASSSGQKETQYF. This sequence joins TRBV11-3 and TRBJ2-5; possible D gene TRBD1, 6 bases. The V and J ends lost 4 bases and 3 bases respectively, with 9 bases between them. The CDR3 spans 13 residues. Germline assignment: CDR1 SGHNT and CDR2 YENEEA.

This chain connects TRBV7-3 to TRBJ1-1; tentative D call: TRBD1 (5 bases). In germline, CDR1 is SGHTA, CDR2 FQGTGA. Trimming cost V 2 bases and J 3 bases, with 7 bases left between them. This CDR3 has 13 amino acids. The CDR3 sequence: CASSLFRDTEAFF. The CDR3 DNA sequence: TGTGCCAGCAGCTTATTCAGGGACACTGAAGCTTTCTTT.

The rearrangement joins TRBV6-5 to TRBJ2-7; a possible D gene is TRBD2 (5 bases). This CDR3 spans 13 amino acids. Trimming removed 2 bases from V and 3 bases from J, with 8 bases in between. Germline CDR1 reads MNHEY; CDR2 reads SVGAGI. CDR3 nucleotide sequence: TGTGCCAGCAGTTACGTCCGGGGCTACGAGCAGTACTTC. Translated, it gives CASSYVRGYEQYF.

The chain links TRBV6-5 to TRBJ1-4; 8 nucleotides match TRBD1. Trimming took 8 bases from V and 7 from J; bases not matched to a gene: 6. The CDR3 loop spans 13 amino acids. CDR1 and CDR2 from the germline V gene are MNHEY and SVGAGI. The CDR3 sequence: CASSRGLGEKLFF. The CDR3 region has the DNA TGTGCCAGCTCCAGGGGGCTGGGTGAAAAACTGTTTTTT.

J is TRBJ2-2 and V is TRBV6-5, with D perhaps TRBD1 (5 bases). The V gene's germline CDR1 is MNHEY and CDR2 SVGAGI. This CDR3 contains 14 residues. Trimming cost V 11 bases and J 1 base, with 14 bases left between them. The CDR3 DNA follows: TGTGCCTCCCTTGGGCAGGGGAACACCGGGGAGCTGTTTTTT. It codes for CASLGQGNTGELFF.

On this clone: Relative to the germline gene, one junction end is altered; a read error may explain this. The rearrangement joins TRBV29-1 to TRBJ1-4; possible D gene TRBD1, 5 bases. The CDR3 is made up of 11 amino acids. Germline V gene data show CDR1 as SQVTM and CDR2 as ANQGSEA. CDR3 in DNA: TGCAGCGTTTCTTCCGGGGCAGGGAAGGTTTTT. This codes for CSVSSGAGKVF.

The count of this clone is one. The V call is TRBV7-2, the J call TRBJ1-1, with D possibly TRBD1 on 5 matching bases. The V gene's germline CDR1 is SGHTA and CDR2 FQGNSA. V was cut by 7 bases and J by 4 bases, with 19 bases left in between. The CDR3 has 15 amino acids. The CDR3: CASTLAWKGTTEAFF. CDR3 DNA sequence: TGTGCCAGCACCCTAGCCTGGAAGGGGACCACTGAAGCTTTCTTT. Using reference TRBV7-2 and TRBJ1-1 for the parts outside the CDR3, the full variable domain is GAGVSQSPSNKVTEKGKDVELRCDPISGHTALYWYRQSLGQGLEFLIYFQGNSAPDKSGLPSDRFSAERTGGSVSTLTIQRTQQEDSAVYLCASTLAWKGTTEAFFGQGTRLTVV.

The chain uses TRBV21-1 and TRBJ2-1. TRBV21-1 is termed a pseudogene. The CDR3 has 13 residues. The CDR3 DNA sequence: TGTGCCAGCAGCGGGACGTCCTACAATGAGCAGTTCTTC. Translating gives CASSGTSYNEQFF.

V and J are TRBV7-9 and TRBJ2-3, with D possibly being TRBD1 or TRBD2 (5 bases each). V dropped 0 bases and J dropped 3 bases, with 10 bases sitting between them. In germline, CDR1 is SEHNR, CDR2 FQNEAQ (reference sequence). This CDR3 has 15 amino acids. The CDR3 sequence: CASSLAVGETDTQYF. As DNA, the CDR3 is TGTGCCAGCAGCTTAGCGGTAGGGGAGACAGATACGCAGTATTTT.

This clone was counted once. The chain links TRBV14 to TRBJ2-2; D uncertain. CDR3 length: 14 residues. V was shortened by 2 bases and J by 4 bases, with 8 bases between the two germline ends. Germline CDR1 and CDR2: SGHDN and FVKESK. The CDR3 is CASSQILSTGELFF. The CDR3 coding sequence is TGTGCCAGCAGCCAAATACTTAGCACCGGGGAGCTGTTTTTT. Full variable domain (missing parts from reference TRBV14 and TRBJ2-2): EAGVTQFPSHSVIEKGQTVTLRCDPISGHDNLYWYRRVMGKEIKFLLHFVKESKQDESGMPNNRFLAERTGGTYSTLKVQPAELEDSGVYFCASSQILSTGELFFGEGSRLTVL.